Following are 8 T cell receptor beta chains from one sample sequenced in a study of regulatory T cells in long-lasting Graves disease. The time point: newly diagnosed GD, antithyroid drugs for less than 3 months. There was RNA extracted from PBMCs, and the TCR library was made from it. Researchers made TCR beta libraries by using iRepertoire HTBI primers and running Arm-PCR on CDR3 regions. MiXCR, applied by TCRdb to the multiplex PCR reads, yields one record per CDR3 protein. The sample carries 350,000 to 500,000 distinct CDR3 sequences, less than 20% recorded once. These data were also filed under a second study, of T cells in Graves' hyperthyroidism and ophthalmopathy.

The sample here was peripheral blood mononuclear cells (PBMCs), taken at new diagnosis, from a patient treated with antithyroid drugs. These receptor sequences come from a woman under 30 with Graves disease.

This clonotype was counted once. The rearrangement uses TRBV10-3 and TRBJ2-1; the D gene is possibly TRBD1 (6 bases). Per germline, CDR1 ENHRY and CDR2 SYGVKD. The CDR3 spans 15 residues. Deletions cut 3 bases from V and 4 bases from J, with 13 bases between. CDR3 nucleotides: TGTGCCATCAGTGATGGACAGTGGGCGTACAATGAGCAGTTCTTC. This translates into CAISDGQWAYNEQFF.

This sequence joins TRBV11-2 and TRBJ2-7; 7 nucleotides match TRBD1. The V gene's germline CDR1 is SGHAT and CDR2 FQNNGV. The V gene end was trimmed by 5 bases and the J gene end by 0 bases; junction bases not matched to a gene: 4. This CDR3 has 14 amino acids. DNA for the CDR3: TGTGCCAGCAGCGTGGGACAGAGCTCCTACGAGCAGTACTTC. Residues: CASSVGQSSYEQYF. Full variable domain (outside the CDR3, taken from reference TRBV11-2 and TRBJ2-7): EAGVAQSPRYKIIEKRQSVAFWCNPISGHATLYWYQQILGQGPKLLIQFQNNGVVDDSQLPKDRFSAERLKGVDSTLKIQPAKLEDSAVYLCASSVGQSSYEQYFGPGTRLTVT.

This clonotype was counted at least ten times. CDR3 sequence: CASSLAGLSREQYF. As DNA, the CDR3 is TGTGCCAGCAGTTTAGCGGGTCTTTCAAGGGAGCAGTACTTC. J is TRBJ2-7 and V is TRBV12-3 or TRBV12-4, with D unresolved. The CDR3 has 14 residues. Trimming stripped 0 bases from V and 7 bases from J, with 13 bases between.

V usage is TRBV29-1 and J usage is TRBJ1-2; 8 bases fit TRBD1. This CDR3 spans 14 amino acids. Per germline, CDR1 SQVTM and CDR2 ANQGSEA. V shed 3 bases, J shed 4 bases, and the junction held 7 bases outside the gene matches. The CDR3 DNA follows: TGCAGCGTTGAGGAACAGGGGGTTGGCTATGGCTACACCTTC. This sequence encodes CSVEEQGVGYGYTF. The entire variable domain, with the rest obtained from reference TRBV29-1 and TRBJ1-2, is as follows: SAVISQKPSRDICQRGTSLTIQCQVDSQVTMMFWYRQQPGQSLTLIATANQGSEATYESGFVIDKFPISRPNLTFSTLTVSNMSPEDSSIYLCSVEEQGVGYGYTFGSGTRLTVV.

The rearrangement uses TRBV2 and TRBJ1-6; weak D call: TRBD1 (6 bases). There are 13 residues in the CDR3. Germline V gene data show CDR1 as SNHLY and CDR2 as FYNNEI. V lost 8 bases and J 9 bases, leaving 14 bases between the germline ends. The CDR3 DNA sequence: TGTGCCAGCCTGCTAGGGGGAGGTTCACCCCTCCACTTT. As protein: CASLLGGGSPLHF.

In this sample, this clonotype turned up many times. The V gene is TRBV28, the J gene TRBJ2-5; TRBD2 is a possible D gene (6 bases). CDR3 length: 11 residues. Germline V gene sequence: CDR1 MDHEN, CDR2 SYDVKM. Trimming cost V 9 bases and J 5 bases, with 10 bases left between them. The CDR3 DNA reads TGTGCCAGTGGAGGGCGGGAGACCCAGTACTTC. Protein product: CASGGRETQYF.

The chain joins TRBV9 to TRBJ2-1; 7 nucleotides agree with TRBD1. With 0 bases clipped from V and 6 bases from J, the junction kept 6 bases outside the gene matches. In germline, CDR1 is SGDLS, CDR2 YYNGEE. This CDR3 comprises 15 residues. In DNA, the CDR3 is TGTGCCAGCAGCGTAGAAGGGGGCAGAGGCAATGAGCAGTTCTTC. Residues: CASSVEGGRGNEQFF.

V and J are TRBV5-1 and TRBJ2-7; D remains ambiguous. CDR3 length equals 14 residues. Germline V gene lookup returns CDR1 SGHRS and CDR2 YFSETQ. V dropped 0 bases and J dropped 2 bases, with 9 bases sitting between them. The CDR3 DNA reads TGCGCCAGCAGCTTGGGGTTGAAACCCTACGAGCAGTACTTC. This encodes CASSLGLKPYEQYF. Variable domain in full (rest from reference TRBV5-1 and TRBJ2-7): KAGVTQTPRYLIKTRGQQVTLSCSPISGHRSVSWYQQTPGQGLQFLFEYFSETQRNKGNFPGRFSGRQFSNSRSEMNVSTLELGDSALYLCASSLGLKPYEQYFGPGTRLTVT.